What follows is one T cell receptor beta chain and its context. Its specificity is unknown. The data derive from a study of brain T cells in children with intractable seizures. Study-wide results and caveats: HCMV serostatus was not known, and viral specificity came from CDR3 similarity only.

Sequencing was limited to surgery cases with top T cell transcript signatures in brain tissue. Only in-frame clones appear in the TCRdb table, and some are missing; sequencing was by immunoSEQ multiplex PCR. The data hold 110,000 or so clones, with around 94% observed a single time. Trimming left V 4 bases short and J 5 bases short, with 9 bases between. Germline-derived CDR1 and CDR2 are SGDLS and YYNGEE. The CDR3 consists of 13 residues. The clonotype comes from a boy in the first two years of life with hemimegalencephaly and intractable seizures. The specimen was peripheral blood, collected at surgery. The chain employs TRBV9 and TRBJ2-2, with D uncertain. CDR3: CASSFLGTGELFF. The CDR3 DNA follows: TGTGCCAGCAGCTTCCTGGGGACCGGGGAGCTGTTTTTT.